These T cell receptor beta chains were read from a single sample in a study of T-cell reconstitution after alpha-beta-depleted transplantation in children. TCRdb re-derived calls from the PCR reads in MiXCR, one entry per CDR3 protein. The table has 700,000 or so distinct CDR3 sequences, around 13% seen once; the top ten hold roughly 0.77%. The specimen was PBMCs, collected before TCRalphabeta/CD19-depleted stem cell transplant. The source of these receptors is a girl aged 2 to 10 with congenital amegakaryocytic thrombocytopenia, due to receive a stem cell transplant. CDR3s include the opening cysteine and the closing phenylalanine or tryptophan. The D gene is left open where the match is weak. Only some rows state a clone size, as once, few, many or a class for expanded clones.

j_gene	d_gene	v_gene	abundance	CDR3aa	CDR3nt
TRBJ2-3	-	TRBV7-7	few	CASSFEMRFDDTQYF	TGTGCCAGCAGCTTTGAAATGAGGTTCGATGATACGCAGTATTTT
TRBJ2-7	TRBD2	TRBV20-1	many	CSARDRLAGGNYEQYF	TGCAGTGCTAGAGATCGACTAGCGGGAGGGAACTACGAGCAGTACTTC
TRBJ2-4	-	TRBV20-1	many	CSARDGAIQYF	TGCAGTGCTAGAGATGGGGCCATTCAGTACTTC
TRBJ2-3	-	TRBV20-1	few	CSARGPAAFAGPTDTQYF	TGCAGTGCTAGAGGGCCAGCGGCCTTTGCGGGGCCCACAGATACGCAGTATTTT
TRBJ2-2	-	TRBV29-1	many	CTGGTGNTGELFF	TGCACCGGGGGGACAGGGAACACCGGGGAGCTGTTTTTT
TRBJ2-1	TRBD2	TRBV20-1	many	CSARGRASGGYNEQFF	TGCAGTGCTAGAGGCCGGGCTAGCGGGGGCTACAATGAGCAGTTCTTC
TRBJ2-4	TRBD2	TRBV12-3/TRBV12-4	few	CASSLGLAGWYF	TGTGCCAGCAGTTTAGGACTAGCGGGGTGGTACTTC
TRBJ2-7	-	TRBV9	many	CASSVGGTPTYEQYF	TGTGCCAGCAGCGTAGGCGGGACCCCTACCTACGAGCAGTACTTC
TRBJ2-2	-	TRBV5-1	many	CASSLAGNTGELFF	TGTGCCAGCAGCTTGGCCGGGAACACCGGGGAGCTGTTTTTT
TRBJ1-1	-	TRBV2	few	CASNWYSLEAFF	TGTGCCAGCAATTGGTACAGTCTTGAAGCTTTCTTT
TRBJ1-2	-	TRBV20-1	-	CSAGPGRFYGYTF	TGCAGTGCTGGACCGGGACGATTCTATGGCTACACCTTC
TRBJ2-1	-	TRBV6-1	few	CASSDVRSSYNEQFF	TGTGCCAGCAGCGACGTGCGCAGCTCCTACAATGAGCAGTTCTTC
TRBJ2-2	-	TRBV4-2	-	CASSQVDTGELFF	TGTGCCAGCAGCCAAGTTGACACCGGGGAGCTGTTTTTT
TRBJ2-5	-	TRBV7-2	few	CASSLARVPDRRKTQYF	TGTGCCAGCAGCTTAGCCCGGGTCCCCGACAGGAGAAAGACCCAGTACTTC
TRBJ1-1	TRBD1	TRBV29-1	many	CSVYRGPNTEAFF	TGCAGCGTATACAGGGGGCCGAACACTGAAGCTTTCTTT
TRBJ2-3	-	TRBV5-1	-	CASSLGLDGYTDTQYF	TGCGCCAGCAGCTTGGGCTTAGACGGGTACACAGATACGCAGTATTTT
TRBJ2-5	-	TRBV12-3/TRBV12-4	few	CASSSEEGFQETQYF	TGTGCCAGCAGTTCGGAGGAGGGTTTCCAAGAGACCCAGTACTTC
TRBJ2-1	-	TRBV12-3/TRBV12-4	few	CASSGMDEQFF	TGTGCCAGCAGCGGGATGGATGAGCAGTTCTTC
TRBJ2-7	-	TRBV2	many	CASRTYYEQYF	TGTGCCAGCAGGACGTACTACGAGCAGTACTTC
TRBJ2-5	-	TRBV12-3/TRBV12-4	few	CASSFVYRGAVRETQYF	TGTGCCAGCAGTTTCGTTTATCGAGGGGCGGTACGGGAGACCCAGTACTTC
TRBJ2-5	-	TRBV5-1	few	CASSLAITKETQYF	TGCGCCAGCAGCTTGGCCATTACAAAAGAGACCCAGTACTTC
TRBJ2-7	-	TRBV12-3/TRBV12-4	many	CASRPGPNYEQYF	TGTGCCAGCAGACCTGGACCAAACTACGAGCAGTACTTC
TRBJ2-3	TRBD1	TRBV7-6	-	CASTLYGTGKNTDTQYF	TGTGCCAGCACCCTATACGGGACAGGGAAAAACACAGATACGCAGTATTTT
TRBJ1-4	-	TRBV20-1	few	CSARGAANEKLFF	TGCAGTGCTAGAGGGGCGGCTAATGAAAAACTGTTTTTT
TRBJ2-5	-	TRBV28	few	CASSLWGARDGETQYF	TGTGCCAGCAGTTTATGGGGCGCCAGGGATGGGGAGACCCAGTACTTC
TRBJ2-3	TRBD2	TRBV27	-	CASSTRFSGGNTDTQYF	TGTGCCAGCAGCACTCGCTTTAGCGGGGGGAACACAGATACGCAGTATTTT
TRBJ2-1	-	TRBV20-1	many	CSARGRGLFNEQFF	TGCAGTGCTAGGGGGAGGGGGCTTTTCAATGAGCAGTTCTTC
TRBJ2-1	-	TRBV5-1	few	CASSFQGSWGAGYNEQFF	TGCGCCAGCAGCTTCCAGGGGTCGTGGGGAGCGGGCTACAATGAGCAGTTCTTC